This paragraph reports one T cell receptor beta chain. The data are from a study of PD-L1 blockade in urothelial cancer. In the study overall: Blood gave a median 141,255 T cells.

The length of the CDR3 is 14 residues. V lost 5 bases, J lost 9 bases, and 7 bases stayed unmatched. CDR1 and CDR2 from the germline V gene are PRHDT and FYEKMQ (reference sequence). TCRdb keeps only in-frame clones here, not all; method: immunoSEQ multiplex PCR. The data contain over 100,000 clones, 65% to 85% of them singletons. Specified time point: pretreatment peripheral blood. The chain is built from TRBV13 and TRBJ2-5; TRBD2 agrees at 12 bases. This TCR was recovered from a man aged 45 to 65 with urothelial cancer. This sample comprised PBMCs, obtained around atezolizumab (anti-PD-L1) treatment. The DNA of the CDR3 is TGTGCCAGCAGCCTAAGACTAGCGGGAGTAGCCCAGTACTTC. Amino acids: CASSLRLAGVAQYF.